The clone carrying this T cell receptor (beta chain) was counted only a few times. Its antigen is as yet unknown. The CDR3 is 12 residues long. V was trimmed by 0 bases and J by 10 bases, leaving 9 bases between them. In germline, CDR1 is MGHRA, CDR2 YSYEKL. The data stem from a study of somatic mutations in cytotoxic T cells in rheumatoid arthritis. Study overall: Flow sorting of some V beta antibody-stained T cells reached nearly 100% purity, with V beta1+ cells also TCRB-sequenced.

Study-level points and caveats: The top CD8+ clone topped 20% of CD8+ cells in about an eighth of the 65 patients. Compared with age-matched healthy controls, rheumatoid arthritis patients did not differ significantly in CD8+ T-cell clonality.

Purity of the CD4+ and CD8+ cells, isolated by positive magnetic bead selection, was checked by flow cytometry. Clones were sequenced by immunoSEQ multiplex PCR, and TCRdb holds only the in-frame ones, with some missing. The sample yields about 16,000 clones, about 80% seen once. This chain uses TRBV4-1 with TRBJ1-1; D is uncertain. The sequence was obtained from an adult with rheumatoid arthritis. Sample: CD8+ T cells sorted from blood. The CDR3 DNA sequence: TGCGCCAGCAGCCAAGATGGGTCAGGAGCTTTCTTT. Protein sequence: CASSQDGSGAFF.